This TCR beta chain came from a study of long-term antiretroviral therapy in people with HIV. Study background: The oldest specimens predate the 2015 immediate-ART recommendation by about a decade. Study findings and constraints: Collection of the blood, which took place between about 2004 and 2018, possibly occurred under older ART regimens.

Survey-level resolution applied to immunoSEQ assay v3.0. The data were produced by immunoSEQ multiplex PCR, yet TCRdb's version contains in-frame clones alone and is incomplete. Of 20,000 to 25,000 clones listed, 76% were seen once; the top ten hold about 11%. The ends were cut back, 5 bases at V and 0 bases at J, with 20 bases in the middle. The germline CDR1 and CDR2 sequences are SGHVS and FQNEAQ. The CDR3 has 18 amino acids. Notes on this clone: Antigen specificity is unknown.

The sequenced sample was unsorted PBMCs, obtained 1.1 years before starting antiretroviral therapy. The chain has TRBV7-8 and TRBJ2-1; perhaps D is TRBD1 or TRBD2 (5 bases each). The source of this sequence is a woman aged 35 to 49 with HIV. The DNA of the CDR3 is TGTGCCAGCAGCCTAGGCCTCCGGGGCTTTATCTCCTACAATGAGCAGTTCTTC. The encoded protein is CASSLGLRGFISYNEQFF.